These 6 T cell receptor beta chains share one sample of origin, sequenced in a study of shared clonotypes between healthy human individuals. Profiling relied on immunoSEQ multiplex PCR, and the TCRdb table lists in-frame clones only, not all of them. The sample has roughly 720,000 clones, roughly 88% seen once. The sample consisted of memory CD8+ T cells from PBMCs. Described subset: CD45RO+ cells pooled with CCR7-negative TemRA cells. Receptors originate from a man aged 18 to 30 in good health. Some clones in this sample may be carry-over from other donors' samples.

The chain combines TRBV5-1 with TRBJ2-7; D remains unclear. The CDR3 is 15 amino acids. V shed 4 bases and J shed 2 bases, with 16 bases lying between them. Germline lookup yields CDR1 SGHRS and CDR2 YFSETQ. The CDR3: CASSLLAVTPYEQYF. In DNA, the CDR3 is TGCGCCAGCAGCCTGCTCGCGGTAACCCCCTACGAGCAGTACTTC.

The chain combines TRBV27 with TRBJ2-7; D might be TRBD1 or TRBD2, each matching 6 bases. This CDR3 spans 20 amino acids. From germline, CDR1 is MNHEY and CDR2 SMNVEV (reference sequence). V was shortened by 2 bases and J by 7 bases, with 33 bases between the two germline ends. In nucleotides, the CDR3 is TGTGCCAGCAGTTTACTGGGGGTCGGCGCCCGTCCAGGGGAGGAATCGGAGCAGTACTTC. It codes for CASSLLGVGARPGEESEQYF.

The rearrangement uses TRBV4-1 and TRBJ2-1; TRBD1 matches at 9 bases. Looked up from germline, CDR1 is MGHRA and CDR2 is YSYEKL. The CDR3 loop spans 17 amino acids. The trim removed 1 base at V and 7 bases at J, leaving 11 bases unmatched. The CDR3 loop is CASSQAGTGTIFNEQFF. As DNA, the CDR3 is TGCGCCAGCAGCCAAGCCGGGACAGGGACCATCTTTAATGAGCAGTTCTTC.

The chain is built from TRBV4-2 and TRBJ2-1; 7 bases map to TRBD2. The CDR3 sequence is 18 residues long. The germline V gene has CDR1 LGHNA and CDR2 YNFKEQ. The junction had 8 bases not matched to a gene; V was cut back by 0 bases and J by 0 bases. CDR3 sequence: CASSQDQLAWSSYNEQFF. CDR3 nucleotides: TGTGCCAGCAGCCAAGACCAACTAGCGTGGAGCTCCTACAATGAGCAGTTCTTC.

This sequence joins TRBV5-6 and TRBJ2-6, with 7 bases that match TRBD2. Germline V gene sequence: CDR1 SGHDT, CDR2 YYEEEE. The CDR3 extends over 17 amino acids. V shed 4 bases and J 0 bases; nucleotides not matched to a gene: 7. The CDR3 sequence: CASSRGGANSGANVLTF. DNA for the CDR3: TGTGCCAGCAGCCGGGGAGGGGCAAACTCTGGGGCCAACGTCCTGACTTTC.

The CDR3 DNA reads TGTGCCAGCAGCGATGGGGGTCCCGGGAATGAGCAGTTCTTC. It translates to CASSDGGPGNEQFF. The chain recombines TRBV5-4 with TRBJ2-1; either TRBD1 or TRBD2 may fit D (5 bases each). The CDR3 loop spans 14 amino acids. Trimming shortened V by 4 bases and J by 7 bases, and 15 bases separated the two germline ends. Germline-derived CDR1 and CDR2 are SGHNT and YYREEE (reference sequence). Supplemented by reference TRBV5-4 and TRBJ2-1, the full variable domain reads ETGVTQSPTHLIKTRGQQVTLRCSSQSGHNTVSWYQQALGQGPQFIFQYYREEENGRGNFPPRFSGLQFPNYSSELNVNALELDDSALYLCASSDGGPGNEQFFGPGTRLTVL.